The 16 T cell receptor beta chains given below trace back to one sample, sequenced in a study of T cells in narcolepsy. The data were produced by immunoSEQ multiplex PCR, yet TCRdb's version contains in-frame clones alone and is incomplete. The sample holds about 34,000 clones, 82% seen once. The source material was CD45RA- memory CD4+ T cells from PBMCs. Receptor source: a human donor with narcolepsy.

The chain recombines TRBV29-1 with TRBJ1-1; D not resolved. Trimming took 5 bases from V and 0 from J, leaving 7 bases between them. This CDR3 contains 12 residues. Germline V gene lookup returns CDR1 SQVTM and CDR2 ANQGSEA. The CDR3 here is CSVHTVNTEAFF. CDR3 sequence (DNA): TGCAGCGTTCATACAGTGAACACTGAAGCTTTCTTT.

The chain carries TRBV19 and TRBJ1-2, with 8 bases that match TRBD1. The CDR3 is 13 residues long. V shed 6 bases, J shed 4 bases, and the junction held 4 bases outside the gene matches. CDR1 and CDR2 from the germline V gene are LNHDA and SQIVND (reference sequence). CDR3 nucleotide sequence: TGTGCCAGTAGACGACAGGGGAGCTATGGCTACACCTTC. It encodes CASRRQGSYGYTF.

The V gene is TRBV18, the J gene TRBJ1-4, with D tentatively TRBD1 (6 bases). Trimming removed 3 bases at V and 8 bases at J, with 19 bases between. CDR3 size: 16 residues. From germline, CDR1 is KGHSH and CDR2 LQKENI. CDR3 in amino acids: CASSPTPGGAGEKLFF. In DNA, the CDR3 is TGTGCCAGCTCACCGACGCCGGGGGGCGCAGGGGAAAAACTGTTTTTT.

The J gene is TRBJ2-6, the V gene TRBV11-2; D call uncertain. V dropped 5 bases and J dropped 11 bases, with 16 bases sitting between them. Germline loops: CDR1 SGHAT, CDR2 FQNNGV. The length of the CDR3 is 14 residues. The CDR3 is CASSPITSGDVLTF. CDR3 coding DNA: TGTGCCAGCAGCCCCATAACCTCGGGCGACGTCCTGACTTTC.

The rearrangement links TRBV7-2 to TRBJ1-4, with D possibly matching TRBD1 (6 bases). Trimming pared 1 base from V and 10 bases from J, leaving 13 bases between. The CDR3 extends over 14 amino acids. Germline-derived CDR1 and CDR2 are SGHTA and FQGNSA. CDR3 amino acids: CASSLGTGRRKLFF. The CDR3 coding sequence is TGTGCCAGCAGCTTAGGCACAGGGCGCCGAAAACTGTTTTTT.

The rearrangement links TRBV16 to TRBJ2-1; 14 positions agree with TRBD2. Germline-derived CDR1 and CDR2 are KGHSY and FQNENV. The CDR3 extends over 17 amino acids. V lost 4 bases and J lost 8; bases outside the gene matches: 10. The CDR3 DNA sequence: TGTGCCAGCAGCCCCCCCCCGACTAGCGGGAGGGGCGATGAGCAGTTCTTC. This sequence encodes CASSPPPTSGRGDEQFF.

The V and J genes are TRBV10-1 and TRBJ2-1; 9 bases fit TRBD2. This CDR3 comprises 13 residues. Trimming took 8 bases from V and 6 from J; bases not matched to a gene: 5. Germline CDR1 and CDR2: WNHNN and SYGVQD (reference sequence). CDR3 loop: CASGGTSFNEQFF. CDR3 coding DNA: TGCGCCAGCGGGGGGACTAGCTTCAATGAGCAGTTCTTC.

This clone was observed a handful of times. The identical CDR3 is also encoded by other nucleotide sequences in the sample. The V call is TRBV6-6, the J call TRBJ1-1; no definite D call. The CDR3 spans 14 residues. The germline V and J ends were trimmed by 0 bases and 1 base, with 6 bases remaining between them. CDR1 MNHNY and CDR2 SVGAGI come from the germline V gene (reference sequence). The CDR3 reads CASSYSQANTEAFF. The CDR3 DNA reads as TGTGCCAGCAGTTACTCGCAAGCGAACACTGAAGCTTTCTTT.

For this clone: Germline is not matched at one junction end, which may reflect a read error. The V gene is TRBV7-8, the J gene TRBJ1-5; perhaps TRBD1 as D (5 bases). Germline-derived CDR1 and CDR2 are SGHVS and FQNEAQ. There are 15 residues in the CDR3. Written as DNA, the CDR3 is TGTGCCAGCAGCTTAGCCGAGGGGAGCAATCGGCCCCAGCATTTT. It translates to CASSLAEGSNRPQHF.

CDR3 residues: CASSSWTGMNTEAFF. CDR3 coding DNA: TGTGCCAGTAGTTCGTGGACAGGGATGAACACTGAAGCTTTCTTT. V and J are TRBV19 and TRBJ1-1; 8 bases are shared with TRBD1. The CDR3 runs 15 residues. The germline gives CDR1 LNHDA, CDR2 SQIVND (reference sequence). Trimming removed 5 bases from V and 0 bases from J; junction bases left unmatched: 5.

This clone occurred a few times. V usage is TRBV11-2 and J usage is TRBJ2-1; TRBD2 aligns across 12 bases. The trim removed 5 bases at V and 7 bases at J, leaving 9 bases unmatched. The germline V gene encodes CDR1 SGHAT and CDR2 FQNNGV. This CDR3 has 16 residues. The CDR3 DNA reads as TGTGCCAGCAGCCCGACTCGACTAGCGGGAGCGAATGAGCAGTTCTTC. Translation gives CASSPTRLAGANEQFF.

This clone has a handful of counts. The chain combines TRBV19 with TRBJ2-3, with no clear D. V lost 5 bases, J lost 8 bases, and 14 bases lay in between. Germline CDR1 reads LNHDA; CDR2 reads SQIVND (reference sequence). There are 13 residues in the CDR3. This CDR3 reads CASSGAGWGTQYF. The CDR3 DNA is TGTGCCAGTAGTGGCGCAGGTTGGGGTACGCAGTATTTT.

The chain is built from TRBV7-2 and TRBJ1-4; TRBD1 is a possible D gene (6 bases). In germline, CDR1 is SGHTA, CDR2 FQGNSA. The CDR3 covers 14 residues. V lost 6 bases to trimming and J lost 5 bases, with 13 bases between them. Written as DNA, the CDR3 is TGTGCCAGCAGTGGCCGGCAGGGGAATGAAAAACTGTTTTTT. Protein: CASSGRQGNEKLFF.

This chain links TRBV2 with TRBJ2-7, with 7 positions matching TRBD1. V shed 5 bases, J shed 2 bases, and the junction held 6 bases outside the gene matches. The CDR3 runs to 14 residues. Germline CDR1 reads SNHLY; CDR2 reads FYNNEI. CDR3 nucleotides: TGTGCCAGCAGTAGAGAAGGGGGCCCCTACGAGCAGTACTTC. This translates into CASSREGGPYEQYF.

J is TRBJ1-1 and V is TRBV19; D ambiguous. Trimming took off 5 bases at V and 1 base at J, with 8 bases between the two ends. The CDR3 length is 13 residues. The germline CDR1 and CDR2 sequences are LNHDA and SQIVND (reference sequence). CDR3 nucleotide sequence: TGTGCCAGTAGTGACACAGCGAACACTGAAGCTTTCTTT. It yields the protein CASSDTANTEAFF.

This sequence joins TRBV25-1 and TRBJ1-4; a weak D match, TRBD1 (5 bases). Germline CDR1 reads MGHDK; CDR2 reads SYGVNS. The CDR3 loop spans 13 amino acids. The V end was cut by 3 bases, the J end by 8 bases, with 10 bases between. The CDR3 DNA reads TGTGCCAGCAGTGACAGGGTCCAGGAAAAACTGTTTTTT. It translates to CASSDRVQEKLFF. Variable domain in full (rest from reference TRBV25-1 and TRBJ1-4): EADIYQTPRYLVIGTGKKITLECSQTMGHDKMYWYQQDPGMELHLIHYSYGVNSTEKGDLSSESTVSRIRTEHFPLTLESARPSHTSQYLCASSDRVQEKLFFGSGTQLSVL.